Listed below are T cell receptor beta chains from one sample, sequenced in a study of CXCR3-negative and CXCR3-positive naive CD8 T cells. TCRdb re-called the 5' RACE reads and shows each CDR3 protein once, DNA omitted. The sample's table shows some 68,000 distinct CDR3 sequences. The sequenced material came from naive CXCR3+ CD8+ T cells from blood. These receptor sequences come from a human donor in good health. Some clones in this sample may be carry-over from other donors' samples. The CDR3 runs from the conserved cysteine through the conserved F or W.

V: TRBV12-3/TRBV12-4
J: TRBJ2-5
CDR3: CASTLGGETQYF

V: TRBV20-1
J: TRBJ1-2
CDR3: CSARYREYGYTF

V: TRBV29-1
J: TRBJ2-3
CDR3: CSVVAGSGTPTQYF

V: TRBV7-6
J: TRBJ2-3
CDR3: CASSLVLGGVLAPDDTDTQYF

V: TRBV29-1
J: TRBJ2-7
CDR3: CSVEGTGDEQYF

V: TRBV4-2
J: TRBJ2-1
CDR3: CASSQVVALLPPKGNEQFF

V: TRBV7-9
J: TRBJ2-3
CDR3: CASSPWEGLTDTQYF

V: TRBV7-9
J: TRBJ2-7
CDR3: CASSFVGTGGAYEQYF

V: TRBV29-1
J: TRBJ2-2
CDR3: CSVAENTGELFF

V: TRBV7-8
J: TRBJ1-1
CDR3: CASSSLRGTEAFF

V: TRBV4-1
J: TRBJ2-1
CDR3: CASSQVQRGYNEQFF

V: TRBV7-8
J: TRBJ2-7
CDR3: CASSGPLTGTTSYEQYF

V: TRBV6-2/TRBV6-3
J: TRBJ2-7
CDR3: CASSYRTSYEQYF

V: TRBV29-1
J: TRBJ2-2
CDR3: CSVDQGTGELFF

V: TRBV29-1
J: TRBJ1-2
CDR3: CSVEDLYVAGETQGLWGGYTF

V: TRBV15
J: TRBJ1-1
CDR3: CATSNLVGDEAFF

V: TRBV3-1
J: TRBJ2-5
CDR3: CASSLTGSRETQYF

V: TRBV14
J: TRBJ2-1
CDR3: CASSLIAGPYNEQFF

V: TRBV6-5
J: TRBJ1-1
CDR3: CASSYKQMNTEAFF

V: TRBV6-5
J: TRBJ2-1
CDR3: CASSYVISGFEQFF

V: TRBV29-1
J: TRBJ2-1
CDR3: CSVEGPGTGTKYNEQFF

V: TRBV7-8
J: TRBJ2-3
CDR3: CASSFIAGASTDTQYF

V: TRBV5-1
J: TRBJ2-7
CDR3: CASSWGTASSYEQYF

V: TRBV6-6
J: TRBJ2-5
CDR3: CASSYGDSQGGETQYF

V: TRBV18
J: TRBJ2-1
CDR3: CASSHPDRNEQFF

V: TRBV5-6
J: TRBJ1-1
CDR3: CASSFAWDTNTEAFF

V: TRBV5-1
J: TRBJ2-3
CDR3: CASSSVGGMTDTQYF

V: TRBV4-3
J: TRBJ2-1
CDR3: CASSQERAGRTDINNEQFF

V: TRBV4-1
J: TRBJ2-7
CDR3: CASSQDASQGSYEQYF

V: TRBV20-1
J: TRBJ1-1
CDR3: CSAREDQVEAFF

V: TRBV7-3
J: TRBJ2-1
CDR3: CASSLRSSYNEQFF

V: TRBV29-1
J: TRBJ2-1
CDR3: CSVEVVSGTGEQFF

V: TRBV27
J: TRBJ1-2
CDR3: CAPQGNSNYGYTF

V: TRBV20-1
J: TRBJ2-1
CDR3: CSGSGLAYSYNEQFF

V: TRBV20-1
J: TRBJ1-1
CDR3: CSARDYLNTEAFF

V: TRBV5-1
J: TRBJ2-3
CDR3: CASSLAGASGVADTQYF

V: TRBV28
J: TRBJ2-1
CDR3: CASRRTGNEQFF

V: TRBV5-1
J: TRBJ1-2
CDR3: CASRQDYGYTF

V: TRBV7-2
J: TRBJ2-1
CDR3: CASSFSRREQFF

V: TRBV20-1
J: TRBJ2-1
CDR3: CSARDFADLTGNEQFF

V: TRBV29-1
J: TRBJ2-3
CDR3: CSVEEGNTDTQYF

V: TRBV29-1
J: TRBJ2-1
CDR3: CSVSASSYNEQFF

V: TRBV19
J: TRBJ1-1
CDR3: CASSIGRSGGTEAFF

V: TRBV6-5
J: TRBJ2-2
CDR3: CASSWTGTTGELFF

V: TRBV6-5
J: TRBJ2-7
CDR3: CASSPGQGPSRYEQYF

V: TRBV5-6
J: TRBJ2-3
CDR3: CASSLEVAGSTDTQYF

V: TRBV18
J: TRBJ2-6
CDR3: CASSPLAGESGANVLTF

V: TRBV29-1
J: TRBJ2-1
CDR3: CSGRTGTYNEQFF

V: TRBV29-1
J: TRBJ2-3
CDR3: CSAAGTLQGGRDTQYF